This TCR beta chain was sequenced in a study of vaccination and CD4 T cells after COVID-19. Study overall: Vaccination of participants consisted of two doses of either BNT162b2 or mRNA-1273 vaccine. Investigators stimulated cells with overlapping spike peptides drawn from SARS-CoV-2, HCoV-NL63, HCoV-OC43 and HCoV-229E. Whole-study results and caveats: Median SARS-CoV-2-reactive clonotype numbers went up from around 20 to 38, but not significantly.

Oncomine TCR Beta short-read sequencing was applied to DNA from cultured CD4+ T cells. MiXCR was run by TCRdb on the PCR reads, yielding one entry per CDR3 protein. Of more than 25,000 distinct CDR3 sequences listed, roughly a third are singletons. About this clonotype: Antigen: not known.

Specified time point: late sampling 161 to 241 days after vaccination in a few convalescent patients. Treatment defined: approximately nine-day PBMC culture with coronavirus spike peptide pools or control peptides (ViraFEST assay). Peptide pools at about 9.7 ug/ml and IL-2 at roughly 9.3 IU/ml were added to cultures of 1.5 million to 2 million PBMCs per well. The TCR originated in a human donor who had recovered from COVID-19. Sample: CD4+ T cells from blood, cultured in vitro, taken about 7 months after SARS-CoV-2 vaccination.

The CDR3 DNA reads as TGCAGTGCTACTAAAATACTAGCGGATACGCAGTATTTT. Amino acids: CSATKILADTQYF. The rearrangement links TRBV20-1 to TRBJ2-3; 7 nucleotides match TRBD2. The trim removed 4 bases at V and 6 bases at J, leaving 7 bases unmatched. Germline V gene data show CDR1 as DFQATT and CDR2 as SNEGSKA (reference sequence). CDR3 length: 13 residues.